Listed below are T cell receptor beta chains from one sample, sequenced in a study of response to subunit inactivated influenza vaccine. MiXCR, run by TCRdb on the RT-PCR reads, gives a single entry per CDR3 protein. The top ten hold approximately 10% of the sample, which has over 650,000 distinct CDR3 sequences, less than 20% seen once. The starting material was PBMCs from blood, obtained more than 4 days after vaccination. The receptor set was obtained from a man aged 45-60 years who received an inactivated influenza vaccine. Each CDR3 is given with its conserved first and last residue.

v_call: TRBV5-1; j_call: TRBJ2-3; cdr3_aa: CASSATENTQYF
v_call: TRBV14; j_call: TRBJ2-1; cdr3_aa: CASSQETSGLYNEQFF
v_call: TRBV4-3; j_call: TRBJ2-3; cdr3_aa: CASSQDLDTDTQYF
v_call: TRBV7-2; j_call: TRBJ2-7; cdr3_aa: CASSELAGVGEQYF
v_call: TRBV2; j_call: TRBJ2-1; cdr3_aa: CASSSGGIRFF
v_call: TRBV5-1; j_call: TRBJ2-5; cdr3_aa: CASSPGRVEQETQYF
v_call: TRBV5-1; j_call: TRBJ1-1; cdr3_aa: CASSLTMNTEAFF
v_call: TRBV2; j_call: TRBJ1-4; cdr3_aa: CASKRWGKLFF
v_call: TRBV28; j_call: TRBJ1-6; cdr3_aa: CASSSPSSYNSPLHF
v_call: TRBV3-1; j_call: TRBJ2-1; cdr3_aa: CASSPLDSAGGNEQFF
v_call: TRBV30; j_call: TRBJ1-5; cdr3_aa: CAWSVGRNQPQHF
v_call: TRBV20-1; j_call: TRBJ1-6; cdr3_aa: CSATSGHPNSPLHF
v_call: TRBV7-3; j_call: TRBJ2-7; cdr3_aa: CASSLGLADTYEQYF
v_call: TRBV7-6; j_call: TRBJ1-1; cdr3_aa: CASSKGQGITEAFF
v_call: TRBV5-5; j_call: TRBJ1-6; cdr3_aa: CASSPGPRKGSPLHF
v_call: TRBV20-1; j_call: TRBJ2-1; cdr3_aa: CSARVQGDNEQFF
v_call: TRBV7-8; j_call: TRBJ2-7; cdr3_aa: CASSPRLSYEQYF
v_call: TRBV4-1; j_call: TRBJ2-1; cdr3_aa: CASSQASSGYNEQFF
v_call: TRBV4-3; j_call: TRBJ1-1; cdr3_aa: CASSQNTGNTEAFF
v_call: TRBV6-1; j_call: TRBJ1-2; cdr3_aa: CASSEWEVYGYTF
v_call: TRBV27; j_call: TRBJ2-7; cdr3_aa: CASSLIGGTGTLYEQYF
v_call: TRBV15; j_call: TRBJ2-6; cdr3_aa: CATSKRRDSGANVLTF
v_call: TRBV6-5; j_call: TRBJ2-1; cdr3_aa: CASSYSGVGGYNEQFF
v_call: TRBV24-1; j_call: TRBJ2-5; cdr3_aa: CATSDPTVFSGGGEETQYF
v_call: TRBV6-5; j_call: TRBJ1-2; cdr3_aa: CASSYTKTGKGYTF
v_call: TRBV10-2; j_call: TRBJ1-2; cdr3_aa: CASSKTGDGYTF
v_call: TRBV28; j_call: TRBJ1-1; cdr3_aa: CASSLKGQGLRRKDTEAFF
v_call: TRBV4-3; j_call: TRBJ2-2; cdr3_aa: CASSQEGPGVGTGELFF
v_call: TRBV25-1; j_call: TRBJ2-2; cdr3_aa: CASIPRAYTGELFF
v_call: TRBV12-3/TRBV12-4; j_call: TRBJ2-7; cdr3_aa: CASSFSFGTGLYEQYF
v_call: TRBV15; j_call: TRBJ2-3; cdr3_aa: CATSRDLGEWDTQYF
v_call: TRBV7-2; j_call: TRBJ2-4; cdr3_aa: CASSRLLGIQYF
v_call: TRBV7-9; j_call: TRBJ2-2; cdr3_aa: CASSNTAGTGELFF
v_call: TRBV28; j_call: TRBJ2-3; cdr3_aa: CASSRSSGRAHDTQYF
v_call: TRBV2; j_call: TRBJ2-7; cdr3_aa: CASNPQGAQGYEQYF
v_call: TRBV6-1; j_call: TRBJ1-5; cdr3_aa: CASNQAGTSNQPQHF
v_call: TRBV4-3; j_call: TRBJ2-5; cdr3_aa: CASSQDLRTALRETQYF
v_call: TRBV5-1; j_call: TRBJ1-2; cdr3_aa: CASRTRDTTNYGYTF
v_call: TRBV7-6; j_call: TRBJ2-2; cdr3_aa: CASSLGAGTRELFF
v_call: TRBV4-3; j_call: TRBJ1-4; cdr3_aa: CASSQGVPQTTNEKLFF
v_call: TRBV28; j_call: TRBJ1-2; cdr3_aa: CASSNELHYGYTF
v_call: TRBV4-1; j_call: TRBJ2-3; cdr3_aa: CASSQAAVALDTQYF
v_call: TRBV12-3/TRBV12-4; j_call: TRBJ1-1; cdr3_aa: CASSLTGSAEAFF
v_call: TRBV4-3; j_call: TRBJ2-1; cdr3_aa: CASSRKYSGILRDEQFF
v_call: TRBV20-1; j_call: TRBJ2-3; cdr3_aa: CSARPPSDTQYF
v_call: TRBV3-1; j_call: TRBJ2-3; cdr3_aa: CASSQVGGGSTDTQYF
v_call: TRBV7-9; j_call: TRBJ2-1; cdr3_aa: CASSLGRVSYNEQFF
v_call: TRBV9; j_call: TRBJ2-5; cdr3_aa: CASSEAGGGETQYF
v_call: TRBV6-1; j_call: TRBJ1-1; cdr3_aa: CASRERPLTEAFF
v_call: TRBV7-9; j_call: TRBJ2-6; cdr3_aa: CASSLGSSSGANVLTF
v_call: TRBV7-8; j_call: TRBJ2-1; cdr3_aa: CASSSPRQGLYNEQFF
v_call: TRBV20-1; j_call: TRBJ2-4; cdr3_aa: CSAGGLLAKNIQYF
v_call: TRBV10-3; j_call: TRBJ1-1; cdr3_aa: CAISVGTAGSAEAFF
v_call: TRBV20-1; j_call: TRBJ1-6; cdr3_aa: CSARDEGDLITYNSPLHF
v_call: TRBV11-2; j_call: TRBJ2-3; cdr3_aa: CASSPRGTDTQYF
v_call: TRBV30; j_call: TRBJ2-2; cdr3_aa: CAWSVLIRNGELFF
v_call: TRBV6-2/TRBV6-3; j_call: TRBJ2-7; cdr3_aa: CASSGVGSSYEQYF